This TCR beta chain was sequenced in a study of blood T cell repertoires in COVID-19. Study-wide context: Spain, Italy and the United States supplied samples that represented acute and convalescent COVID-19. T cells, B-cell-depleted T cells, or PBMCs provided the cDNA or gDNA that served as material.

Source study methods: Cell counts per sample came from amplifying reference gene primers. TCRdb keeps only in-frame clones here, not all; method: immunoSEQ multiplex PCR. Clonal size and the V and J genes are those of that table, whereas D and trimming came from the DNA. Of roughly 100,000 clones listed, roughly nine tenths were seen once; the top ten hold 15% to 20%. CDR1 and CDR2 from the germline V gene are MNHNY and SVGAGI (reference sequence). The CDR3 consists of 20 residues. J gave up 1 base and V 5 bases, and 19 bases lay outside the gene matches. This clonotype was obtained from a woman aged 80 or older in a cohort sampled during active COVID-19. The specimen sequenced was peripheral blood. The chain is built from TRBV6-6 and TRBJ1-5, with 8 bases identical to TRBD1. The CDR3 coding sequence is TGTGCCAGCAGTCAGAGGGGAGGTACAGGGGGAATTTCCAGCAATCAGCCCCAGCATTTT. Its protein product is CASSQRGGTGGISSNQPQHF.